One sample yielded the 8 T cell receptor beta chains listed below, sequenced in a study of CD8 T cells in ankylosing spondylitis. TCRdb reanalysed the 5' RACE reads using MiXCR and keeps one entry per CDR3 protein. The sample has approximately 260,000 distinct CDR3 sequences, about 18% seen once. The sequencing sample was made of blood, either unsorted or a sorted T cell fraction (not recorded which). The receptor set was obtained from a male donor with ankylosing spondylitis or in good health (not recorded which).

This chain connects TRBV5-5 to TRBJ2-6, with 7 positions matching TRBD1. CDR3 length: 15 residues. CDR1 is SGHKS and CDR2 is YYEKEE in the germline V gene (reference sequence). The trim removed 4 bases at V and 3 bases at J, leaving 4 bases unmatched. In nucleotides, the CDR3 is TGTGCCAGCAGCGCCAGGGGGAATGGGGCCAACGTCCTGACTTTC. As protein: CASSARGNGANVLTF.

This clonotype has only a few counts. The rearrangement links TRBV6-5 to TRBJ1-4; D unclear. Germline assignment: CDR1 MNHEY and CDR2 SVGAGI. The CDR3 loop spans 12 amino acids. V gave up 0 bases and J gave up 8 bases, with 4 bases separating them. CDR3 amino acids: CASSYSKEKLFF. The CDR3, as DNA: TGTGCCAGCAGTTACTCGAAGGAAAAACTGTTTTTT.

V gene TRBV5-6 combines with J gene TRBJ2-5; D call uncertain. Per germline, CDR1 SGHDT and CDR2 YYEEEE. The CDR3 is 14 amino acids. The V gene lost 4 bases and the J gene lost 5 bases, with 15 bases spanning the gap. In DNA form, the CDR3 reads TGTGCCAGCAGCCCTTGCCGCGCCCTTGAGACCCAGTACTTC. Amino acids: CASSPCRALETQYF.

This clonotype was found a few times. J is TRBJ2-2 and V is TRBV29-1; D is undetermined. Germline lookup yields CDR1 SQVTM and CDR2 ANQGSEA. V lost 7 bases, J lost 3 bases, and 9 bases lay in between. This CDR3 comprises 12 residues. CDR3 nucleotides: TGCAGCGCCGAGCGCGACACCGGGGAGCTGTTTTTT. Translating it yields CSAERDTGELFF.

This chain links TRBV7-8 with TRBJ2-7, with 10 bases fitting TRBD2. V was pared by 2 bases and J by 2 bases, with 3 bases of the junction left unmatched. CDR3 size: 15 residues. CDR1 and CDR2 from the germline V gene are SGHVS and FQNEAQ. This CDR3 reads CASSLWTSGPYEQYF. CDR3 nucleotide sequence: TGTGCCAGCAGCTTATGGACTAGCGGACCCTACGAGCAGTACTTC.

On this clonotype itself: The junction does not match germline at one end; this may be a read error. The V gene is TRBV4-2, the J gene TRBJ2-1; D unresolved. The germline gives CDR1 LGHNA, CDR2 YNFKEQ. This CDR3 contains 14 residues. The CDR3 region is CGSSPGVSYNEQFF. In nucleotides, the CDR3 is TGTGGCAGCAGCCCCGGAGTATCCTACAATGAGCAGTTCTTC.

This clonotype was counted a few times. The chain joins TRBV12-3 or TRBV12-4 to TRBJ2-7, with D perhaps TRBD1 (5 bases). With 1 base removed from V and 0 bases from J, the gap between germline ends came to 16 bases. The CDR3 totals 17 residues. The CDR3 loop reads CASSLDFIPGSSYEQYF. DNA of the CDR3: TGTGCCAGCAGTTTAGATTTTATCCCAGGGTCCTCCTACGAGCAGTACTTC.

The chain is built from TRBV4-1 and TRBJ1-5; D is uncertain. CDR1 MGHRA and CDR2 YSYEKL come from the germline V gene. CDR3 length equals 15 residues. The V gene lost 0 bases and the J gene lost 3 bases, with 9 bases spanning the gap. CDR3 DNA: TGCGCCAGCAGCCAAGATCGTTCCGTCAATCAGCCCCAGCATTTT. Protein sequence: CASSQDRSVNQPQHF.